This T cell receptor beta chain was found in a study of T cells in tuberculosis. Looking at the study overall: In South Africa, adults with active tuberculosis were compared with IGRA-negative and latently infected IGRA-positive adolescents. Study observations and caveats: Smaller alpha distances in active tuberculosis partly reflected shorter CDR3-alpha lengths.

Adolescents were screened for latent TB by skin test and IGRA. V lost 2 bases, J lost 10 bases, and 17 bases lay in between. Per the germline V gene, CDR1 is SQVTM and CDR2 is ANQGSEA. This CDR3 has 13 amino acids. The data were produced by immunoSEQ multiplex PCR, yet TCRdb's version contains in-frame clones alone and is incomplete. Altogether approximately 35,000 clones are present, approximately 96% being singletons, with the ten largest covering 6.2%. About this clone: Its antigen remains unidentified.

This sequence was found in a donor between 10 and 35 years old with latent tuberculosis or without tuberculosis infection. The V gene is TRBV29-1, the J gene TRBJ1-1, with D maybe TRBD1 (5 bases). Sequencing was done on a sample of PBMCs. CDR3 nucleotide sequence: TGCAGCGTTGAAATCTACCAGGGCGTTGCAGCTTTCTTT. This gives the protein CSVEIYQGVAAFF.